Given below is one T cell receptor (beta chain) in context. The sample originates from a study of T cell changes during pregnancy in multiple sclerosis. The repertoire was sequenced with immunoSEQ multiplex PCR; TCRdb's copy has only in-frame clones and lacks some. The sample lists about 48,000 clones; 85% to 95% were seen once. The origin of this receptor is a female donor in good health, enrolled as a control in a pregnancy study. The material sequenced was CD4+ T cells from peripheral blood mononuclear cells, taken in the second trimester of pregnancy.

The CDR3 DNA sequence: TGTGCCAGCTGGGAGGGAGGGCCCCCAGATACGCAGTATTTT. It encodes CASWEGGPPDTQYF. The rearrangement links TRBV21-1 to TRBJ2-3; the table names TRBD2, a call not compared with the DNA. TRBV21-1 is given as a pseudogene. CDR3 length: 14 amino acids.